These 15 T cell receptor beta chains came from one sample sequenced in a study of graft-versus-host responses after intestinal transplantation. TCRdb's table, derived via immunoSEQ multiplex PCR, lists solely in-frame clones and lacks some. The sample shows 15,000 to 20,000 clones, 80% to 95% of them seen only once. The sequencing used PBMCs, collected about 350 days after transplant. These receptor sequences come from a human patient who received an intestinal transplant, so some T cells may come from the graft donor.

The chain recombines TRBV19 with TRBJ2-7, with D tentatively TRBD2 (6 bases). Germline-derived CDR1 and CDR2 are LNHDA and SQIVND (reference sequence). This CDR3 has 14 residues. Trimming took 1 base from V and 1 from J, leaving 8 bases between them. The CDR3 is CASSIGGGSYEQYF. In DNA, the CDR3 is TGTGCCAGTAGTATAGGGGGAGGTTCCTACGAGCAGTACTTC.

This clone was observed once. This sequence joins TRBV6-5 and TRBJ2-3; perhaps TRBD1 as D (7 bases). The CDR3 consists of 12 residues. CDR1 is MNHEY and CDR2 is SVGAGI in the germline V gene. The V end lost 5 bases, the J end lost 10 bases, and 13 bases lay between the germline ends. CDR3 coding DNA: TGTGCCAGCAGTCGCCCCAGGGGGGCGCAGTATTTT. Protein product: CASSRPRGAQYF.

V gene TRBV4-1 combines with J gene TRBJ1-3; D is unresolved. CDR1 and CDR2 (germline): MGHRA, YSYEKL. The CDR3 contains 15 residues. Trimming shortened V by 1 base and J by 0 bases, and 7 bases separated the two germline ends. The CDR3 coding sequence is TGCGCCAGCAGCCAAGTGTCCGTCTCTGGAAACACCATATATTTT. This encodes CASSQVSVSGNTIYF.

The chain couples TRBV2 to TRBJ2-5; the match to TRBD2 covers 9 bases. The CDR3 loop spans 16 amino acids. The V and J ends lost 8 bases and 1 base, in that order; junction bases with no gene match: 11. Germline-derived CDR1 and CDR2 are SNHLY and FYNNEI. CDR3 protein: CASDTSQRGAQETQYF. The CDR3 DNA reads as TGTGCCAGCGACACCTCACAGCGGGGGGCCCAAGAGACCCAGTACTTC.

This sequence joins TRBV30 and TRBJ2-7; D not resolved. The CDR3 totals 18 residues. The V end was cut by 0 bases, the J end by 4 bases, with 25 bases between. Germline lookup yields CDR1 GTSNPN and CDR2 SVGIG (reference sequence). The CDR3 DNA sequence: TGTGCCTGGAGTGTGTGGAGATCGGATAATCAGATGTCTTACGAGCAGTACTTC. This translates into CAWSVWRSDNQMSYEQYF.

The J gene is TRBJ2-3, the V gene TRBV7-3; 10 bases map to TRBD2. CDR3 length: 16 amino acids. Germline V gene lookup returns CDR1 SGHTA and CDR2 FQGTGA. V shed 5 bases and J 2 bases; nucleotides not matched to a gene: 7. CDR3 amino acids: CASSPIAGGLTDTQYF. The CDR3 nucleotides read TGTGCCAGCAGCCCCATAGCGGGGGGCCTCACAGATACGCAGTATTTT.

The chain couples TRBV6-4 to TRBJ2-2, with D unresolved. The CDR3 loop spans 13 amino acids. Per the germline V gene, CDR1 is MRHNA and CDR2 is SNTAGT. Trimming shortened V by 4 bases and J by 2 bases, and 5 bases separated the two germline ends. CDR3 bases: TGTGCCAGCAGTGTGGTAAACACCGGGGAGCTGTTTTTT. Residues: CASSVVNTGELFF.

This rearrangement joins TRBV11-1 to TRBJ1-2; no clear D gene. Trimming left V 1 base short and J 0 bases short, with 6 bases between. This CDR3 is built from 14 residues. The germline V gene encodes CDR1 SGHAT and CDR2 FQDESV (reference sequence). DNA for the CDR3: TGTGCCAGCAGCTTAGGGGCCACTAACTATGGCTACACCTTC. Amino acids: CASSLGATNYGYTF.

This chain uses TRBV27 with TRBJ2-3; D is undetermined. Germline V CDR1 and CDR2: MNHEY, SMNVEV (reference sequence). The CDR3 sequence is 12 residues long. Between the trimmed V and J ends, which lost 5 bases and 3 bases, there was a span of 6 bases. CDR3 sequence reads: CASSPPTDTQYF. In DNA, the CDR3 is TGTGCCAGCAGTCCCCCGACAGATACGCAGTATTTT.

The chain uses TRBV25-1 and TRBJ2-7, with 8 bases that match TRBD2. The germline CDR1 and CDR2 sequences are MGHDK and SYGVNS. Trimming removed 6 bases from V and 3 bases from J; junction bases left unmatched: 10. This CDR3 is built from 15 residues. Written as DNA, the CDR3 is TGTGCCAGCAGCCCACTAGCAGGGACTAGCTACGAGCAGTACTTC. This translates into CASSPLAGTSYEQYF.

The chain links TRBV5-4 to TRBJ2-2; 7 positions match TRBD1. This CDR3 spans 15 amino acids. V lost 2 bases to trimming and J lost 7 bases; unmatched junction nucleotides: 8. The germline CDR1 and CDR2 sequences are SGHNT and YYREEE (reference sequence). This CDR3 reads CASSFKGALGGELFF. CDR3 nucleotide sequence: TGTGCCAGCAGCTTTAAGGGGGCTCTCGGCGGGGAGCTGTTTTTT. Variable domain in full (rest from reference TRBV5-4 and TRBJ2-2): ETGVTQSPTHLIKTRGQQVTLRCSSQSGHNTVSWYQQALGQGPQFIFQYYREEENGRGNFPPRFSGLQFPNYSSELNVNALELDDSALYLCASSFKGALGGELFFGEGSRLTVL.

CDR3 nucleotides: TGTGCCAGCAGTTACTCAGAAAACTATGGCTACACCTTC. Amino acid sequence: CASSYSENYGYTF. This chain joins TRBV6-6 and TRBJ1-2; no clear D. CDR1 and CDR2 from the germline V gene are MNHNY and SVGAGI (reference sequence). There are 13 residues in the CDR3. Trimming removed 0 bases at V and 2 bases at J, with 4 bases between.

The count of this clone is one. This rearrangement joins TRBV29-1 to TRBJ1-1; D not certain. Germline values: CDR1 SQVTM, CDR2 ANQGSEA. V was trimmed by 7 bases and J by 2 bases, leaving 11 bases between them. The CDR3 is made up of 12 amino acids. The CDR3 sequence: CSGLGINTEAFF. DNA for the CDR3: TGCAGCGGGCTGGGAATCAACACTGAAGCTTTCTTT.

This chain links TRBV6-1 with TRBJ2-5, with TRBD2 matching 7 bases. CDR1 and CDR2 (germline): MNHNS, SASEGT. The ends lost 8 bases at V and 0 bases at J; junction bases unmatched: 3. This CDR3 has 13 residues. The chain's CDR3 is CASAGDYQETQYF. The CDR3, as DNA: TGTGCCAGCGCGGGGGACTACCAAGAGACCCAGTACTTC.

V usage is TRBV14 and J usage is TRBJ2-2; a weak D match, TRBD2 (5 bases). Germline loops: CDR1 SGHDN, CDR2 FVKESK. Trimming removed 1 base at V and 5 bases at J, with 5 bases between. The CDR3 consists of 13 residues. DNA for the CDR3: TGTGCCAGCAGCCAAGGACTAACCGGGGAGCTGTTTTTT. Translating it yields CASSQGLTGELFF.